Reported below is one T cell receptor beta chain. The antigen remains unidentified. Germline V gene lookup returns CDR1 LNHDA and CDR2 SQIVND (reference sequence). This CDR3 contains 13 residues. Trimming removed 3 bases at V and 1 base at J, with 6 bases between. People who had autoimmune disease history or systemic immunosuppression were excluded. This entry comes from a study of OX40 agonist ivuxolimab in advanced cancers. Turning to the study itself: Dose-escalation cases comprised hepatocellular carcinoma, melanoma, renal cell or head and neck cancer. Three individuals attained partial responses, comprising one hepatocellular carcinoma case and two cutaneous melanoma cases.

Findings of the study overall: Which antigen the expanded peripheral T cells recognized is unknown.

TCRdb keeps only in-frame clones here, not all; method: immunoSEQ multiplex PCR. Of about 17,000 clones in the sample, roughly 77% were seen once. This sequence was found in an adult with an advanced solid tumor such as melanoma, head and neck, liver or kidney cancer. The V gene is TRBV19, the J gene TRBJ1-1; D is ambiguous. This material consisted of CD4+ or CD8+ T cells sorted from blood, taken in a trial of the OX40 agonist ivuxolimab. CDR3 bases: TGTGCCAGTAGTATGGGGAGGAACACTGAAGCTTTCTTT. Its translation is CASSMGRNTEAFF.